This TCR beta chain came from a study of blood T cell repertoires in COVID-19. Study as a whole: COVID-19 samples from acute and convalescent phases originated in the United States, Italy and Spain. The analysed material was cDNA or gDNA that came from T cells, B-cell-depleted T cells, or PBMCs.

CDR1 and CDR2 (germline): MNHNS, SASEGT. CDR3 length: 17 residues. Trimming cost V 0 bases and J 0 bases, with 12 bases left between them. Some clones are missing from TCRdb's copy, which holds only in-frame ones; the method was immunoSEQ multiplex PCR. The table has around 180,000 clones, 84% seen once; the top ten hold 9.5% to 15%. The cohort comprised adults aged roughly 18 to 95 years residing in 20 to 30 US areas. Participants had their cohort set by participant-reported clinical history. This sequence joins TRBV6-1 and TRBJ1-3, with D unclear. Sample: PBMCs or T cells enriched from blood (not recorded which). This sequence originates from a man in his fifties or sixties who had recovered from COVID-19. The CDR3 reads CASSEALRSFSGNTIYF. DNA for the CDR3: TGTGCCAGCAGTGAAGCGCTTCGGTCTTTCTCTGGAAACACCATATATTTT.